Listed below are T cell receptor beta chains from one sample, sequenced in a study of cytomegalovirus exposure and HLA in healthy donors. This table comes from immunoSEQ multiplex PCR, and its TCRdb copy is limited to in-frame clones, with some not included. This sample has 150,000 to 200,000 clones, with under 90% found just once. The sequenced sample was PBMCs. The receptors come from a man aged 18 to 29 in good health and CMV-seropositive. Each CDR3 is given without its conserved first and last residue. Fields, in order: V gene, J gene, CDR3 length, clone size, CDR3 protein. Clone sizes are given selectively: once, few, many, or a class where the clone is expanded.

>TRBV5-1|TRBJ2-3|12|-
ASSPDRDTDTQY
>TRBV5-1|TRBJ2-1|12|-
ASSLLGAHNEQF
>TRBV7-9|TRBJ2-1|13|-
ASSFPSGNYNEQF
>TRBV11-2|TRBJ2-3|15|-
ASSLSRISGRTDTQY
>TRBV4-1|TRBJ1-1|13|-
ASSQAERRNTEAF
>TRBV5-1|TRBJ2-3|12|-
ASSPGGPTDTQY
>TRBV12-5|TRBJ1-1|14|-
ASGLAPMGGNTEAF
>TRBV18|TRBJ2-1|11|-
ASSQGLNNEQF
>TRBV5-1|TRBJ2-7|13|-
ASSLGTDSSYEQY
>TRBV7-6|TRBJ2-1|19|few
ASSPGLGSGSQISSYNEQF
>TRBV6-5|TRBJ1-2|14|-
ASSYSGTGSYYGYT
>TRBV9|TRBJ2-3|15|-
ASSAGERGGRTDTQY
>TRBV5-1|TRBJ2-1|14|-
ASRHPGTGKYNEQF
>TRBV5-1|TRBJ2-4|11|-
ACKTGSKNIQY
>TRBV4-1|TRBJ2-5|14|-
ASSQEQVRGQETQY
>TRBV23-1|TRBJ2-5|16|-
ASSHPAGRGGGQETQY
>TRBV28|TRBJ2-7|11|-
ASGTSGTYEQY
>TRBV7-2|TRBJ2-7|15|-
ASSLGAGGPGSYEQY
>TRBV6-1|TRBJ2-4|12|-
ASRLTGAGNIQY
>TRBV5-1|TRBJ1-3|15|-
ASSLVGGEGAGNTIY
>TRBV6-9|TRBJ1-5|9|-
AGSPGWPQH
>TRBV4-1|TRBJ2-7|12|-
ASSQAFVTYEQY
>TRBV7-9|TRBJ2-4|15|-
ASSLLREGRVKNIQY
>TRBV27|TRBJ2-7|14|once
ASSITRGDRGYEQY
>TRBV11-2|TRBJ2-4|14|-
ASSIGLAELRDIQY
>TRBV19|TRBJ2-2|15|-
ASSILPSGRGTGELF
>TRBV15|TRBJ2-7|13|-
ATSRDLGASYEQY
>TRBV28|TRBJ2-7|13|-
ASSPGQSYTYEQY
>TRBV25-1|TRBJ1-1|12|-
ASTKTGQNTEAF
>TRBV5-6|TRBJ1-5|14|-
ASSLGRSLFNQPQH
>TRBV10-2|TRBJ2-3|13|-
ASSLAGGSGDTQY
>TRBV7-9|TRBJ2-1|12|-
ASSPSGLHNEQF
>TRBV18|TRBJ2-7|13|few
ASSPEPELVYEQY
>TRBV2|TRBJ2-5|9|-
AGGLEETQY
>TRBV5-1|TRBJ2-5|13|-
ASSAGLADGETQY
>TRBV19|TRBJ1-2|14|-
ASSIRTGADDYGYT
>TRBV9|TRBJ2-7|12|once
ASSVGGQGGEQY
>TRBV6-4|TRBJ2-1|14|once
ASSGEKTSGSDEQF
>TRBV23-1|TRBJ2-3|14|-
ASSRLAGGPTDTQY
>TRBV6-1|TRBJ2-5|11|-
ASTRGAQETQY
>TRBV7-2|TRBJ1-4|17|-
ASSSSPSTGRRNNEKLF
>TRBV7-9|TRBJ1-1|14|-
ASSESQGLSGSQAF
>TRBV7-9|TRBJ1-4|11|few
AEGDATNEKLF
>TRBV7-9|TRBJ2-2|15|-
ASSSQAGTPNTGELF
>TRBV6-1|TRBJ2-1|13|-
ASSEGLDGYNEQF
>TRBV18|TRBJ2-3|14|-
ASSPLQGTGTDTQY
>TRBV29-1|TRBJ2-1|17|-
SVEEGGTWGSGRAGEQF
>TRBV2|TRBJ2-4|13|-
ASSKTSPPLNIQY
>TRBV9|TRBJ1-3|11|-
ASSVDTRNTIY
>TRBV28|TRBJ1-2|14|-
ASSRGTGLVNYGYT
>TRBV19|TRBJ1-2|10|-
ASGDRYEGYT